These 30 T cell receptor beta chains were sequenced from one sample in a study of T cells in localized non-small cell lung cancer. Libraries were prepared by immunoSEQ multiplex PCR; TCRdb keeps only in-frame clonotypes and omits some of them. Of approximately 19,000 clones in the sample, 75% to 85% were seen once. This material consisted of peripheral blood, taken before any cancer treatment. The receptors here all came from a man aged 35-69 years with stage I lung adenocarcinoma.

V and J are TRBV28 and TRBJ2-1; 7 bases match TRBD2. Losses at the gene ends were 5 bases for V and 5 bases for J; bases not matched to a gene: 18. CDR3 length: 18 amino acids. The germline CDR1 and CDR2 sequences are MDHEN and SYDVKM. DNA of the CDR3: TGTGCCAGCAGTGGGTCCCGGCGGGAGAGAGGGAGGCACAATGAGCAGTTCTTC. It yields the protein CASSGSRRERGRHNEQFF.

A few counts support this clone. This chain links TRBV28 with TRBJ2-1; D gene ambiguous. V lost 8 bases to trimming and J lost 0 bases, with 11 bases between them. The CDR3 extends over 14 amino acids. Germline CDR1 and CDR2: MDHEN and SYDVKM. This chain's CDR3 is CASCQWGSYNEQFF. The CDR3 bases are TGTGCCAGCTGCCAATGGGGCTCCTACAATGAGCAGTTCTTC.

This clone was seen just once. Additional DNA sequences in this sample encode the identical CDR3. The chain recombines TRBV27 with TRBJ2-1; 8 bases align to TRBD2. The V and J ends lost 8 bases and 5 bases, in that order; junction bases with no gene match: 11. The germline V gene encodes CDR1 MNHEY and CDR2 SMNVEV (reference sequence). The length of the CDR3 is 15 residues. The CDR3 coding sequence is TGTGCCAGCTCGCGAGGGACTAGTGGGAACAATGAGCAGTTCTTC. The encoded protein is CASSRGTSGNNEQFF.

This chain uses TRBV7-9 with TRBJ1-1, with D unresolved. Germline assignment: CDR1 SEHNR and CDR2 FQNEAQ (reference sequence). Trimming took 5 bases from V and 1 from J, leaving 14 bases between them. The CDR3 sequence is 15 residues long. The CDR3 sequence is CASSPGVAPNTEAFF. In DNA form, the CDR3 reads TGTGCCAGCAGCCCTGGCGTGGCACCGAACACTGAAGCTTTCTTT.

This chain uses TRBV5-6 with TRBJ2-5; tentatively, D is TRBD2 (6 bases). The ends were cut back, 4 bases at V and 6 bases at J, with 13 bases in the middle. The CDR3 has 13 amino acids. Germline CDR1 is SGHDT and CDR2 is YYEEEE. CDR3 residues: CASSPGLAKTQYF. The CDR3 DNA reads TGTGCCAGCAGCCCCGGGCTAGCGAAGACCCAGTACTTC.

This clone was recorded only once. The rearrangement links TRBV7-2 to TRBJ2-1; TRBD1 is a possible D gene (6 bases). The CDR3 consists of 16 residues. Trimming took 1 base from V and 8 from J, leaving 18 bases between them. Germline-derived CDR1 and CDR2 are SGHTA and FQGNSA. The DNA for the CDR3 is TGTGCCAGCAGCTTAGTAGGCCTCCAGGGGAAGGATGAGCAGTTCTTC. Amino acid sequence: CASSLVGLQGKDEQFF. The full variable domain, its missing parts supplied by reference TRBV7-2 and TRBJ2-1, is GAGVSQSPSNKVTEKGKDVELRCDPISGHTALYWYRQSLGQGLEFLIYFQGNSAPDKSGLPSDRFSAERTGGSVSTLTIQRTQQEDSAVYLCASSLVGLQGKDEQFFGPGTRLTVL.

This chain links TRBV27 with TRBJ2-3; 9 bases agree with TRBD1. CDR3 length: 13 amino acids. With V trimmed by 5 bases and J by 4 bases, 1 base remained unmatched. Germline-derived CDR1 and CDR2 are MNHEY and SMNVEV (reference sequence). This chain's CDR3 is CASSRTGADTQYF. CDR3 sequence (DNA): TGTGCCAGCAGTAGGACAGGGGCAGATACGCAGTATTTT.

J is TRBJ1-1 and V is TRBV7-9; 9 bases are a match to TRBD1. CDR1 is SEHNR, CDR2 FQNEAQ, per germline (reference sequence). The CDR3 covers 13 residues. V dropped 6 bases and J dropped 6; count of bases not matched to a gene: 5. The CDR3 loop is CASRGTGKAEAFF. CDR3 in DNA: TGTGCCAGCAGGGGGACAGGGAAGGCTGAAGCTTTCTTT.

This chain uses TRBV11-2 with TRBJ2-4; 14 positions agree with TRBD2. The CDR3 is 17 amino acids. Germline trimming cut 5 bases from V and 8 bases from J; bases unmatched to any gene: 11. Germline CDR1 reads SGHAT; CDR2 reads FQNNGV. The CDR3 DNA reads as TGTGCCAGCAGCCTCATGGGACTAGCGGGAGCGGGGGACATTCAGTACTTC. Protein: CASSLMGLAGAGDIQYF.

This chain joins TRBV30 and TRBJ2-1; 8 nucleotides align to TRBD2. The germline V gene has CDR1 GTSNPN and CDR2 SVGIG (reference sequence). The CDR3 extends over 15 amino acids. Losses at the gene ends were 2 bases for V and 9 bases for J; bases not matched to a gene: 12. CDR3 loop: CAWSQPGLDITEQFF. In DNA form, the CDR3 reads TGTGCCTGGAGTCAGCCGGGACTAGACATTACTGAGCAGTTCTTC.

CDR3 bases: TGTGCCAGCAGCCTAGGGACAGGGAAAAACATTCAGTACTTC. This sequence encodes CASSLGTGKNIQYF. The V call is TRBV11-3, the J call TRBJ2-4, with 9 bases lining up with TRBD1. The germline gives CDR1 SGHNT, CDR2 YENEEA. The CDR3 totals 14 residues. V lost 5 bases to trimming and J lost 4 bases; unmatched junction nucleotides: 3.

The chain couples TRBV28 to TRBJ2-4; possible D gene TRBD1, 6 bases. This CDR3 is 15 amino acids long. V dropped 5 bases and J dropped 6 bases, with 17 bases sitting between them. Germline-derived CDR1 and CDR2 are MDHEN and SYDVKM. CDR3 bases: TGTGCCAGCAGTCCGCGTGAGGGGGTGGGAAACATTCAGTACTTC. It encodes CASSPREGVGNIQYF. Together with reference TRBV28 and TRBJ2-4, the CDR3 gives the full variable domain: DVKVTQSSRYLVKRTGEKVFLECVQDMDHENMFWYRQDPGLGLRLIYFSYDVKMKEKGDIPEGYSVSREKKERFSLILESASTNQTSMYLCASSPREGVGNIQYFGAGTRLSVL.

CDR3 sequence reads: CASSQEYGRGTGLTYEQYF. DNA of the CDR3: TGCGCCAGCAGCCAAGAATATGGCAGGGGAACGGGGTTGACCTACGAGCAGTACTTC. The chain couples TRBV4-3 to TRBJ2-7; perhaps TRBD1 as D (6 bases). V was shortened by 0 bases and J by 2 bases, with 23 bases between the two germline ends. CDR1 LGHNA and CDR2 YSLEER come from the germline V gene. The CDR3 is 19 residues long.

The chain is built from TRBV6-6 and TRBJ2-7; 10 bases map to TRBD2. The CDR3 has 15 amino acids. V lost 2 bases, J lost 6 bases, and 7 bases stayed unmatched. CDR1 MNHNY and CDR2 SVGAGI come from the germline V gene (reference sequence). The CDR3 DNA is TGTGCCAGCAGTTACGGGATAGCGGGAGGATCCGAGCAGTACTTC. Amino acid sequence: CASSYGIAGGSEQYF.

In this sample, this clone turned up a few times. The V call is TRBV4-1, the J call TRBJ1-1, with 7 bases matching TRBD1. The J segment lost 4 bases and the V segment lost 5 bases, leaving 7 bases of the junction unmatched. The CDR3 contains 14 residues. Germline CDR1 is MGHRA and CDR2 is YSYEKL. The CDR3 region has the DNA TGCGCCAGCAGCGTAACCGGGACAGTCACTGAAGCTTTCTTT. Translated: CASSVTGTVTEAFF.

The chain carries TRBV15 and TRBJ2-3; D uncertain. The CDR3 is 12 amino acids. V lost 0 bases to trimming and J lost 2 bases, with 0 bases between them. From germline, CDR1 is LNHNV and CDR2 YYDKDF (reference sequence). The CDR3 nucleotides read TGTGCCACCAGCAGAGACACAGATACGCAGTATTTT. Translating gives CATSRDTDTQYF.

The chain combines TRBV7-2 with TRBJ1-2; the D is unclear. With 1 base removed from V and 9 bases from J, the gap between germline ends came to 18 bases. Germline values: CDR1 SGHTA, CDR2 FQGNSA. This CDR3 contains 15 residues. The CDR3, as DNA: TGTGCCAGCAGCTTAGTACACGGGCAGGTTGGAAGCTACACCTTC. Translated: CASSLVHGQVGSYTF. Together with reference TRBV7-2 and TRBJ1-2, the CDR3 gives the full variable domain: GAGVSQSPSNKVTEKGKDVELRCDPISGHTALYWYRQSLGQGLEFLIYFQGNSAPDKSGLPSDRFSAERTGGSVSTLTIQRTQQEDSAVYLCASSLVHGQVGSYTFGSGTRLTVV.

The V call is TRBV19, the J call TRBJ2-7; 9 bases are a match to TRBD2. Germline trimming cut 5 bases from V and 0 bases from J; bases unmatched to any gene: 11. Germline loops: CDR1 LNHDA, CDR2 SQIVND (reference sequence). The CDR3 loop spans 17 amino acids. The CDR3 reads CASSRVSGGFRSYEQYF. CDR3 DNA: TGTGCCAGTAGTCGGGTGAGCGGGGGGTTTCGCTCCTACGAGCAGTACTTC.

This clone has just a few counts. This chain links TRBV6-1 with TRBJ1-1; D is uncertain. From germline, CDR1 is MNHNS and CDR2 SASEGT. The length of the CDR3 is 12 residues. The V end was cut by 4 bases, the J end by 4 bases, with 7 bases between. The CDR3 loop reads CASSARPTEAFF. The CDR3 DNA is TGTGCCAGCAGTGCAAGACCCACTGAAGCTTTCTTT.

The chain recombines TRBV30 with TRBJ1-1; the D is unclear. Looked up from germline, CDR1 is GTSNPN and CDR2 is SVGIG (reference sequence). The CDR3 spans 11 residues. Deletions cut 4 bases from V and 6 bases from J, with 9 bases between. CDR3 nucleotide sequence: TGTGCCTGGACCCAAAGTGCTGAAGCTTTCTTT. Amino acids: CAWTQSAEAFF.

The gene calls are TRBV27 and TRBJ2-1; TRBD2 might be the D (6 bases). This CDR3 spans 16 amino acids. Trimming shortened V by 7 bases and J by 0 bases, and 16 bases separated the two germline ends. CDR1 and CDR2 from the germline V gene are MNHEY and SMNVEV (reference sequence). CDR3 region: CASTSTSRSSYNEQFF. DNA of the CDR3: TGTGCCAGCACCTCGACTAGTCGGAGCTCCTACAATGAGCAGTTCTTC.

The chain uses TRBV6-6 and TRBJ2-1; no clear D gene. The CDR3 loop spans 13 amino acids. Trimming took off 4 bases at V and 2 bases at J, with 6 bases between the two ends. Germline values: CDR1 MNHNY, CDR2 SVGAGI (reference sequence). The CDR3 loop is CASSSSTYNEQFF. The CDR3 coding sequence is TGTGCCAGCAGTTCTAGTACCTACAATGAGCAGTTCTTC.

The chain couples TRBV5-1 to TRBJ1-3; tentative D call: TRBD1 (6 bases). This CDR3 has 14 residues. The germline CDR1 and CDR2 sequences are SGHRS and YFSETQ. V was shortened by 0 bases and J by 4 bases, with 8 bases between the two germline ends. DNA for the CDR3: TGCGCCAGCAGCTTGGAACAGGGAGGAAACACCATATATTTT. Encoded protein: CASSLEQGGNTIYF.

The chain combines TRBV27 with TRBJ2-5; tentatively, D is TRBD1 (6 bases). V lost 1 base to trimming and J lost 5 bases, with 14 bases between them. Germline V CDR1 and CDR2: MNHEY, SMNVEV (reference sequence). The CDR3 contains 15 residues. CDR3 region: CASSLYWGTGETQYF. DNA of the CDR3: TGTGCCAGCAGTTTATATTGGGGCACAGGGGAGACCCAGTACTTC.

CDR3: CASSLAGPSETQYF. The CDR3 coding sequence is TGTGCCAGCAGCTTAGCAGGTCCCTCAGAGACCCAGTACTTC. This sequence joins TRBV7-9 and TRBJ2-5; D not certain. Germline CDR1 is SEHNR and CDR2 is FQNEAQ (reference sequence). The CDR3 extends over 14 amino acids. V gave up 0 bases and J gave up 4 bases, with 9 bases separating them.

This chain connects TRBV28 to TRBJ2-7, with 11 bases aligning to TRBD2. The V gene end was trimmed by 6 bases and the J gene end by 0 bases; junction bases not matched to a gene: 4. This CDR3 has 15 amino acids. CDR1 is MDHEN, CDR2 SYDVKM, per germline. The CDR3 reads CASSLAGGHSYEQYF. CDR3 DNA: TGTGCCAGCAGCCTAGCGGGGGGCCACTCCTACGAGCAGTACTTC.

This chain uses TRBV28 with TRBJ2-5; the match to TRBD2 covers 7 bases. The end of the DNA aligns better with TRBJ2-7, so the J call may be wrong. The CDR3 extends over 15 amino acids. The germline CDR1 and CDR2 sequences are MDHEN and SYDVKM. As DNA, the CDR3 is TGTGCCAGCAGTTGGGGACGGGGGGACTCCTACGAGCAGTACTTC. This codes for CASSWGRGDSYEQYF.

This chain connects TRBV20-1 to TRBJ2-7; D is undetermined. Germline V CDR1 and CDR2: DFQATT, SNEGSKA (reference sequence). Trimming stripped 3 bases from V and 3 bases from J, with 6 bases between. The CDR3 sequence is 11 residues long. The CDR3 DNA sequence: TGCAGTGCTAGCCCAGACTACGAGCAGTACTTC. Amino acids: CSASPDYEQYF.

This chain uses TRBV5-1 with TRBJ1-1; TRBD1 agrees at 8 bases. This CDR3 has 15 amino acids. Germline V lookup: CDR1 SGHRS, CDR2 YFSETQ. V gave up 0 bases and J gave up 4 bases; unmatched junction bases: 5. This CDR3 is CASSLGTTGGTEAFF. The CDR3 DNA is TGCGCCAGCAGCTTGGGGACAACAGGGGGCACTGAAGCTTTCTTT.

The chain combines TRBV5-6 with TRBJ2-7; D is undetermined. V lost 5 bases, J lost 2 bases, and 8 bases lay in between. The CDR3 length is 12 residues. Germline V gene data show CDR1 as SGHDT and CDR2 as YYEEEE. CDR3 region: CASSRWAYEQYF. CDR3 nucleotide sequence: TGTGCCAGCAGTAGATGGGCCTACGAGCAGTACTTC.